The clone carrying this TCR beta chain occurred once. This specimen belongs to a study of blood T cell repertoires in COVID-19. At the level of the study: COVID-19 samples, acute and convalescent, were from the United States, Italy and Spain. Sources were T cells, B-cell-depleted T cells, or PBMCs; the material itself was cDNA or gDNA.

Original analysis: Estimation of nucleated cell counts was performed using reference gene primer amplification. Only in-frame clones appear in the TCRdb table, and some are missing; sequencing was by immunoSEQ multiplex PCR. That table is the source of V, J and clone size, and D and trimming were worked out from the DNA. This table holds hundreds of thousands of clones, 86% found once. Germline CDR1 reads MNHEY; CDR2 reads SMNVEV (reference sequence). J lost 2 bases, V lost 6 bases, and 5 bases had no gene match. This CDR3 has 15 amino acids. This TCR came from a woman in her thirties with active or convalescent COVID-19. Sequenced: peripheral blood. The chain carries TRBV27 and TRBJ2-3; TRBD2 agrees at 10 bases. For the CDR3, the DNA is TGTGCCAGCAGACTAGCGGGACAAAACACAGATACGCAGTATTTT. Protein: CASRLAGQNTDTQYF.